The rows below give T cell receptor beta chains drawn from one sample of a study of blood T cell repertoires in COVID-19. The protocol was immunoSEQ multiplex PCR, while the TCRdb copy is restricted to in-frame clones and leaves out a portion. In the table there are roughly 260,000 clones, about 90% of which are singletons. Input material: PBMCs or T cells enriched from blood (not recorded which). These receptors came from a young woman with acute COVID-19. Each CDR3 is given with its conserved first and last residue. The D gene is left open where the match is weak. Clone size appears in some rows only: once, few, many, or a class for an expanded clone.

TRBV7-8	TRBJ2-2	TRBD2	NA	TGTGCCAGCTTAGGACTAGCGGCCGGGGAGCTGTTTTTT	CASLGLAAGELFF
TRBV18	TRBJ2-5	NA	NA	TGTGCCAGCTCACCACGGAGGGGTGTGGGGCAAGAGACCCAGTACTTC	CASSPRRGVGQETQYF
TRBV4-3	TRBJ1-3	NA	NA	TGCGCCAGCAGCCATCAAAGCGGGGGGTCTGGAAACACCATATATTTT	CASSHQSGGSGNTIYF
TRBV28	TRBJ1-1	NA	NA	TGTGCCAGCAGTGTCGGGGGGTTTGTTCCTGTGAACACTGAAGCTTTCTTT	CASSVGGFVPVNTEAFF
TRBV7-8	TRBJ2-1	TRBD1	NA	TGTGCCAGCAGCTTTGCGGACAGGCCGAACAATGAGCAGTTCTTC	CASSFADRPNNEQFF
TRBV30	TRBJ2-1	TRBD1	NA	TGTGCCTGGAGCACAGGGGGCCGGGACAATGAGCAGTTCTTC	CAWSTGGRDNEQFF
TRBV6-5	TRBJ2-1	TRBD2	NA	TGTGCCAGCAGACCGTTACTAGCGGGAGTCATTGAGCAGTTCTTC	CASRPLLAGVIEQFF
TRBV7-2	TRBJ1-2	NA	NA	TGTGCCAGCAGCGCAGGGGACGGCTATGGCTACACCTTC	CASSAGDGYGYTF
TRBV19	TRBJ1-5	TRBD1	NA	TGTGCCAGTAGTGCCGCCCCAGGGGGACAGCCCCAGCATTTT	CASSAAPGGQPQHF
TRBV7-9	TRBJ2-3	NA	NA	TGTGCCAGCAGCTTAGTTAGCGCAGCCACAGATACGCAGTATTTT	CASSLVSAATDTQYF
TRBV4-1	TRBJ2-3	TRBD2	NA	TGCGCCAGCAGCCAAGGGAGGCAGCGGGGGGGCATCGCAGATACGCAGTATTTT	CASSQGRQRGGIADTQYF
TRBV5-6	TRBJ1-4	TRBD1	NA	TGTGCCAGCAGCTTGGCTGGACAGGGTTTGTTCGCTAATGAAAAACTGTTTTTT	CASSLAGQGLFANEKLFF
TRBV5-6	TRBJ1-2	NA	NA	TGTGCCAGCAGCTTGGACAGCTATGGCTACACCTTC	CASSLDSYGYTF
TRBV27	TRBJ1-1	TRBD1	NA	TGTGCCAGCAGTCCGGGACAGGGGGTAAGAGAAGCTTTCTTT	CASSPGQGVREAFF
TRBV9	TRBJ1-1	NA	NA	TGTGCCAGCAGCGTGGGGACACCGAACACTGAAGCTTTCTTT	CASSVGTPNTEAFF
TRBV7-2	TRBJ2-5	TRBD2	NA	TGTGCCAGCAGCTTAAGACTAGCCGGCTGGCAAGAGACCCAGTACTTC	CASSLRLAGWQETQYF
TRBV6-5	TRBJ2-5	TRBD2	NA	TGTGCAAACGGCGGGAGTTTCCAAGAGACCCAGTACTTC	CANGGSFQETQYF
TRBV6-1	TRBJ2-7	TRBD1	NA	TGTGCCAGCAGTGGAAGACACCGGGACAGGGGTGGATATGCCAACTACGAGCAGTACTTC	CASSGRHRDRGGYANYEQYF
TRBV12-3/TRBV12-4	TRBJ1-1	NA	NA	TGTGCCAGCAGCCCAGGACAGTACACTGAAGCTTTCTTT	CASSPGQYTEAFF
TRBV11-3	TRBJ1-2	TRBD1	NA	TGTGCCAGCAGCCCACCAGACAGGGCTAATGGCTACACCTTC	CASSPPDRANGYTF
TRBV2	TRBJ2-1	TRBD1	NA	TGTGCCAGCAAAGGAGGACAGGGGGCCAATGAGCAGTTCTTC	CASKGGQGANEQFF
TRBV29-1	TRBJ1-3	NA	NA	TGCAGCGTTGCCACCCCAGGGTATCCCTCTGGAAACACCATATATTTT	CSVATPGYPSGNTIYF
TRBV7-6	TRBJ1-5	NA	NA	TGTGCCAGCAGCTTAGGAACAGGCGCCAATCAGCCCCAGCATTTT	CASSLGTGANQPQHF
TRBV4-3	TRBJ1-1	NA	NA	TGCGCCAGCAGCCAAGTAAAGTTACGGGGAGCTTTCTTT	CASSQVKLRGAFF
TRBV4-2	TRBJ2-7	NA	NA	TGTGCCAGCAGCCAAGCCGCCCGAAGGAGGGGGCGCGAGATCTACGAGCAGTACTTC	CASSQAARRRGREIYEQYF
TRBV6-5	TRBJ2-3	TRBD1	once	TGTGCCAGCAGCGACAGGGGTGAGACAGATACGCAGTATTTT	CASSDRGETDTQYF
TRBV5-6	TRBJ1-2	TRBD1	NA	TGTGCCAGCAGCTTGGAGGGGACAGATGGCTACACCTTC	CASSLEGTDGYTF
TRBV5-4	TRBJ2-7	TRBD1	NA	TGTGCCAGCAGCTTGGCCAAAGGACAGGGGGCTGGCGAGCAGTACTTC	CASSLAKGQGAGEQYF
TRBV11-3	TRBJ2-2	TRBD2	NA	TGTGCCAGCAGCTTAGATACTAGCGGGAGTTCGAACGGGGAGCTGTTTTTT	CASSLDTSGSSNGELFF
TRBV28	TRBJ1-2	TRBD1	NA	TGTGCCAGCAGGGGGGAGGACAGGGCTCATGGCTACACCTTC	CASRGEDRAHGYTF
TRBV28	TRBJ1-5	TRBD1	NA	TGTGCCAGCAGTTTAGAACAGGGGAACCAGCCCCAGCATTTT	CASSLEQGNQPQHF
TRBV9	TRBJ2-3	NA	NA	TGTGCCAGCAGCGTATGGCCCCTCGCGGGAAGGGGAGATACGCAGTATTTT	CASSVWPLAGRGDTQYF
TRBV9	TRBJ2-1	NA	NA	TGTGCCAGCAGCGTAGTGCATGGAGGGCCGGACAATGAGCAGTTCTTC	CASSVVHGGPDNEQFF
TRBV11-2	TRBJ2-1	NA	NA	TGTGCCAACGAGCGAACAGGGTATTCGGATGGCAATGAGCAGTTCTTC	CANERTGYSDGNEQFF
TRBV2	TRBJ2-7	NA	NA	TGTGCCAGCAGTGCGAGGGGGAGACAGTACGAGCAGTACTTC	CASSARGRQYEQYF
TRBV21-1	TRBJ2-7	NA	NA	TGTGCCAGCAGCAAAGAGGAGGGGGGGCCCCATAAAGACGAGCAGTACTTC	CASSKEEGGPHKDEQYF
TRBV29-1	TRBJ2-7	NA	NA	TGCAGCGTTGCCACGGGATTCTACGAGCAGTACTTC	CSVATGFYEQYF
TRBV24-1	TRBJ2-1	TRBD1	NA	TGTGCCACCAGTGATACCGACAGGGTGAATGAGCAGTTCTTC	CATSDTDRVNEQFF
TRBV19	TRBJ1-5	NA	NA	TGTGCCAGTAGTACCCCTACGTACCCCCAGCATTTT	CASSTPTYPQHF
TRBV28	TRBJ2-5	TRBD2	NA	TGTGCCAGCAGTCTATCAGCGGGGGGGCGGGAGACCCAGTACTTC	CASSLSAGGRETQYF
TRBV28	TRBJ2-7	TRBD2	NA	TGTGCCAGCAGTAGGGGGGTTGGGCTAGCGGGTAGGACCTACGAGCAGTACTTC	CASSRGVGLAGRTYEQYF
TRBV14	TRBJ1-2	NA	NA	TGTGCCAGCAGCCAAGATCAGGTTCCAGGGACTAGCTATGGCTACACCTTC	CASSQDQVPGTSYGYTF
TRBV13	TRBJ1-4	TRBD1	NA	TGTGCCAGCAGCTTATCGGGACAGGGCTCTCAAAAACTGTTTTTT	CASSLSGQGSQKLFF
TRBV25-1	TRBJ1-3	NA	NA	TGTGCCAGCACCCTCCAAGAGGGCCCTGGAAACACCATATATTTT	CASTLQEGPGNTIYF
TRBV6-6	TRBJ1-2	TRBD1	NA	TGTGCCAGCAGTTACCGGACAGGGGGATTCGTAGGCTACACCTTC	CASSYRTGGFVGYTF
TRBV4-1	TRBJ2-1	NA	NA	TGCGCCAGCAGCCAAGATAAGCTAGCTGTGCAGTTCTTC	CASSQDKLAVQFF
TRBV2	TRBJ2-1	TRBD2	NA	TGTGCCAGCAAGGGGCTAGCGGGTGACAATGAGCAGTTCTTC	CASKGLAGDNEQFF
TRBV7-2	TRBJ1-1	TRBD1	few	TGTGCCGAACTGGGACAGGGGAACACTGAAGCTTTCTTT	CAELGQGNTEAFF
TRBV10-3	TRBJ1-1	NA	NA	TGTGCCACCTACCTCCACCCACAGGGAAATGAAGCTTTCTTT	CATYLHPQGNEAFF
TRBV5-6	TRBJ2-7	NA	NA	TGTGCCAGCAGCTTTCAACACCACGAGCAGTACTTC	CASSFQHHEQYF